What follows are 12 T cell receptor beta chains derived from one specimen sequenced in a study of lymphopenia after photon versus proton radiotherapy. Data came from immunoSEQ multiplex PCR; TCRdb stores just in-frame clones and leaves some out. The sample holds about 160,000 clones; 75% to 90% are singletons and the top ten take around 5.1%. The input for sequencing was peripheral blood, taken from a patient treated with photon-based radiotherapy. Receptors were obtained from a man between 50 and 59 years old with gastric cancer.

The chain is built from TRBV14 and TRBJ2-3, with TRBD2 matching over 8 bases. The CDR3 covers 16 residues. CDR1 is SGHDN, CDR2 FVKESK, per germline. V lost 0 bases, J lost 3 bases, and 5 bases stayed unmatched. CDR3 sequence (DNA): TGTGCCAGCAGCCAAGATCTGGGACTAGGGACAGATACGCAGTATTTT. This encodes CASSQDLGLGTDTQYF.

This chain uses TRBV29-1 with TRBJ1-4; weak D call: TRBD1 (5 bases). Germline values: CDR1 SQVTM, CDR2 ANQGSEA. The CDR3 length is 14 residues. V was shortened by 3 bases and J by 5 bases, with 13 bases between the two germline ends. In DNA form, the CDR3 reads TGCAGCGTTGAGCCACCGGGACGGAATGAAAAACTGTTTTTT. It translates to CSVEPPGRNEKLFF.

Remarks on this clone: Other DNA sequences in this sample translate to the same CDR3. This chain joins TRBV19 and TRBJ1-5; D possibly corresponds to TRBD1 (6 bases). Per the germline V gene, CDR1 is LNHDA and CDR2 is SQIVND (reference sequence). V was cut by 4 bases and J by 7 bases, with 11 bases left in between. This CDR3 contains 13 residues. The CDR3 bases are TGTGCCAGTAGTACACAGGGAGAGCAGCCCCAGCATTTT. It translates to CASSTQGEQPQHF.

Here the CDR3 reads CASSSPPYGYTF. In nucleotides, the CDR3 is TGTGCCAGCAGTTCTCCACCCTATGGCTACACCTTC. V is TRBV28 and J is TRBJ1-2, with no clear D. Germline CDR1 is MDHEN and CDR2 is SYDVKM. CDR3 length: 12 amino acids. Trimming left V 4 bases short and J 4 bases short, with 7 bases between.

The V call is TRBV19, the J call TRBJ2-2, with 13 nucleotides matching TRBD2. The V gene's germline CDR1 is LNHDA and CDR2 SQIVND (reference sequence). Germline trimming cut 7 bases from V and 5 bases from J; bases unmatched to any gene: 10. The CDR3 extends over 17 amino acids. The chain's CDR3 is CASTLPGLAGRTGELFF. The CDR3, as DNA: TGTGCCAGTACCTTACCGGGACTAGCGGGAAGGACCGGGGAGCTGTTTTTT.

J is TRBJ2-5 and V is TRBV6-1; TRBD2 matches at 7 bases. CDR3 length: 16 amino acids. V lost 3 bases, J lost 5 bases, and 12 bases stayed unmatched. CDR1 is MNHNS, CDR2 SASEGT, per germline. The CDR3 sequence: CASSDWGRANGETQYF. CDR3 coding DNA: TGTGCCAGCAGTGATTGGGGGAGGGCCAATGGGGAGACCCAGTACTTC.

This chain joins TRBV11-1 and TRBJ2-7; TRBD2 matches 14 bases. Per germline, CDR1 SGHAT and CDR2 FQDESV (reference sequence). V lost 6 bases to trimming and J lost 6 bases; unmatched junction nucleotides: 10. CDR3 length: 16 residues. DNA for the CDR3: TGTGCCAGCAGTCGGTTTGGGACTAGCGGGAGTGGCGAGCAGTACTTC. This sequence encodes CASSRFGTSGSGEQYF.

The chain employs TRBV27 and TRBJ1-1; D perhaps matches TRBD1 (5 bases). The CDR3 totals 12 residues. Germline CDR1 is MNHEY and CDR2 is SMNVEV (reference sequence). Trimming cost V 4 bases and J 6 bases, with 9 bases left between them. CDR3 amino acids: CASSSRAAEAFF. CDR3 sequence (DNA): TGTGCCAGCAGTTCCAGGGCAGCTGAAGCTTTCTTT.

The sample holds one count of this clone. The chain links TRBV11-2 to TRBJ1-1; D perhaps matches TRBD1 (6 bases). Trimming shortened V by 0 bases and J by 9 bases, and 17 bases separated the two germline ends. Germline CDR1 SGHAT, CDR2 FQNNGV. The CDR3 totals 15 residues. DNA for the CDR3: TGTGCCAGCAGCTTAGATCTCAGCCAGGGGAGGCAAGCTTTCTTT. It specifies CASSLDLSQGRQAFF.

The CDR3, as DNA: TGTGCCAGCAGCTTGGTGCCTCGGCAGGGAAAGGACGAGCAGTACTTC. This translates into CASSLVPRQGKDEQYF. The J gene is TRBJ2-7, the V gene TRBV5-4, with D possibly matching TRBD1 (5 bases). Trimming shortened V by 0 bases and J by 5 bases, and 18 bases separated the two germline ends. Germline V gives CDR1 SGHNT, CDR2 YYREEE (reference sequence). The CDR3 spans 16 residues.

The chain joins TRBV5-6 to TRBJ2-7, with TRBD1 identical over 9 bases. CDR3 size: 14 residues. Per germline, CDR1 SGHDT and CDR2 YYEEEE. The V segment lost 0 bases and the J segment 6 bases; nucleotides outside the gene matches: 4. CDR3 bases: TGTGCCAGCAGCTTGGGGACAGGGGTTATCGAGCAGTACTTC. As protein: CASSLGTGVIEQYF.

This clone showed up just a few times. The CDR3 spells CASMVGQGFSWPTEAFF. DNA of the CDR3: TGTGCCAGCATGGTGGGACAGGGATTCTCTTGGCCCACTGAAGCTTTCTTT. The chain uses TRBV28 and TRBJ1-1, with 9 bases matching TRBD1. V lost 7 bases, J lost 4 bases, and 16 bases stayed unmatched. The CDR3 spans 17 residues. Germline V gene lookup returns CDR1 MDHEN and CDR2 SYDVKM.